Below are 32 T cell receptor beta chains sequenced from a single sample in a study of vaccination and CD4 T cells after COVID-19. Cultured CD4+ T cell DNA underwent sequencing with the Oncomine TCR Beta short-read assay. Using its own MiXCR run on the PCR reads, TCRdb lists one record per CDR3 protein. Of more than 9,500 distinct CDR3 sequences in the sample, 20% to 25% were seen once. Treatment: approximately 10-day PBMC culture with coronavirus spike peptide pools or control peptides (ViraFEST assay). Their specific antigens are unknown. Material: CD4+ T cells from blood, cultured in vitro, obtained before SARS-CoV-2 vaccination. All receptors come from a human donor who received a COVID-19 vaccine.

This chain links TRBV20-1 with TRBJ2-5, with TRBD2 matching 9 bases. The CDR3 totals 17 residues. V lost 0 bases to trimming and J lost 5 bases; unmatched junction nucleotides: 13. CDR1 and CDR2 (germline): DFQATT, SNEGSKA (reference sequence). The chain's CDR3 is CSARDPVGGGAVETQYF. The CDR3 bases are TGCAGTGCTAGAGATCCTGTCGGCGGGGGGGCAGTTGAGACCCAGTACTTC.

By proportion, this clonotype is medium-sized (0.01 to 0.1%). The chain is built from TRBV24-1 and TRBJ2-2; 9 bases are shared with TRBD1. The ends lost 4 bases at V and 4 bases at J; junction bases unmatched: 6. CDR3 length: 16 residues. CDR1 is KGHDR, CDR2 SFDVKD, per germline. The CDR3 sequence: CATSDPGTGTTGELFF. CDR3 nucleotides: TGTGCCACCAGTGACCCCGGGACAGGGACCACCGGGGAGCTGTTTTTT.

This clonotype ranks as medium-sized. This rearrangement joins TRBV19 to TRBJ1-6, with TRBD1 matching over 9 bases. The germline V gene has CDR1 LNHDA and CDR2 SQIVND (reference sequence). The trim removed 6 bases at V and 14 bases at J, leaving 8 bases unmatched. The CDR3 has 13 residues. This chain's CDR3 is CASSAGTGMALHF. Written as DNA, the CDR3 is TGTGCCAGTAGCGCCGGGACAGGGATGGCCCTCCACTTT.

This clonotype came up a few times. The chain couples TRBV28 to TRBJ2-5; 8 bases are a match to TRBD1. The CDR3 sequence is 14 residues long. Germline V gives CDR1 MDHEN, CDR2 SYDVKM. Trimming cost V 5 bases and J 5 bases; bases outside gene matches: 7. Here the CDR3 reads CASSLRTGWETQYF. DNA of the CDR3: TGTGCCAGCAGTCTTCGGACAGGGTGGGAGACCCAGTACTTC.

This clonotype was seen only a few times. V gene TRBV7-9 combines with J gene TRBJ2-3; D remains unclear. Trimming pared 4 bases from V and 0 bases from J, leaving 11 bases between. This CDR3 is 15 amino acids long. Germline CDR1 is SEHNR and CDR2 is FQNEAQ (reference sequence). The CDR3: CASSSRVGSTDTQYF. The CDR3 nucleotides are TGTGCCAGCAGCTCCCGTGTGGGTAGCACAGATACGCAGTATTTT.

V and J are TRBV5-1 and TRBJ1-4, with D possibly TRBD1 on 5 matching bases. There are 14 residues in the CDR3. The ends were cut back, 1 base at V and 8 bases at J, with 12 bases in the middle. Germline V CDR1 and CDR2: SGHRS, YFSETQ. The CDR3 loop is CASSLQGAAEKLFF. CDR3 bases: TGCGCCAGCAGCTTGCAGGGAGCCGCGGAAAAACTGTTTTTT.

This clonotype was counted only a few times. This chain links TRBV6-1 with TRBJ2-5; 9 bases are shared with TRBD1. After removal of 7 bases from V and 10 bases from J, the junction contained 10 bases not matched to a gene. The V gene's germline CDR1 is MNHNS and CDR2 SASEGT. This CDR3 has 13 amino acids. CDR3 residues: CASTLSTGGNQYF. The CDR3 coding sequence is TGTGCCAGCACTCTATCGACAGGGGGTAACCAGTACTTC.

This clonotype was counted between two and nine times. V usage is TRBV5-1 and J usage is TRBJ1-2, with D possibly matching TRBD1 (6 bases). This CDR3 comprises 16 residues. Germline CDR1 and CDR2: SGHRS and YFSETQ. V was clipped by 0 bases and J by 4 bases, with 16 bases between them. Written as DNA, the CDR3 is TGCGCCAGCAGCTTGGAAGGACAGCCGTCCCCCTATGGCTACACCTTC. It specifies CASSLEGQPSPYGYTF. The full variable domain, completed using reference TRBV5-1 and TRBJ1-2, is KAGVTQTPRYLIKTRGQQVTLSCSPISGHRSVSWYQQTPGQGLQFLFEYFSETQRNKGNFPGRFSGRQFSNSRSEMNVSTLELGDSALYLCASSLEGQPSPYGYTFGSGTRLTVV.

V gene TRBV5-4 combines with J gene TRBJ1-1; D possibly corresponds to TRBD1 (5 bases). CDR3 length: 16 amino acids. Germline values: CDR1 SGHNT, CDR2 YYREEE (reference sequence). Trimming removed 4 bases from V and 0 bases from J, with 16 bases in between. This chain's CDR3 is CASSPRGGRLNTEAFF. CDR3 bases: TGTGCCAGCAGCCCCCGTGGGGGACGGTTGAACACTGAAGCTTTCTTT.

This clonotype is judged medium-sized. The J gene is TRBJ2-3, the V gene TRBV24-1; D gene uncertain. Deletions cut 0 bases from V and 2 bases from J, with 11 bases between. Germline V gives CDR1 KGHDR, CDR2 SFDVKD. The CDR3 is 16 amino acids. The CDR3 nucleotides read TGTGCCACCAGTGATTTGCAACCGACCACCACAGATACGCAGTATTTT. Its protein is CATSDLQPTTTDTQYF.

The rearrangement uses TRBV30 and TRBJ2-2; perhaps TRBD1 as D (6 bases). The V and J ends lost 4 bases and 6 bases respectively, with 12 bases between them. CDR1 GTSNPN and CDR2 SVGIG come from the germline V gene (reference sequence). The CDR3 has 13 amino acids. The CDR3 is CAWTSNRAGELFF. CDR3 bases: TGTGCCTGGACAAGTAACAGGGCCGGGGAGCTGTTTTTT.

This chain joins TRBV6-5 and TRBJ1-2, with TRBD1 matching over 7 bases. This CDR3 is 15 amino acids long. Germline values: CDR1 MNHEY, CDR2 SVGAGI. Losses at the gene ends were 0 bases for V and 4 bases for J; bases not matched to a gene: 5. CDR3: CASSYSLGQTYGYTF. The CDR3 nucleotides are TGTGCCAGCAGTTACTCCCTGGGACAGACCTATGGCTACACCTTC.

The chain carries TRBV5-1 and TRBJ2-3, with TRBD2 matching over 9 bases. V was clipped by 7 bases and J by 2 bases; unmatched bases: 14. Germline V lookup: CDR1 SGHRS, CDR2 YFSETQ. The CDR3 has 17 residues. CDR3 bases: TGCGCCAGCCGTGGGAGTACAGCGGGGGGCGTCACAGATACGCAGTATTTT. Translating gives CASRGSTAGGVTDTQYF.

V and J are TRBV29-1 and TRBJ1-5, with 8 bases fitting TRBD1. CDR3 length: 14 amino acids. Germline CDR1 and CDR2: SQVTM and ANQGSEA. The ends lost 6 bases at V and 4 bases at J; junction bases unmatched: 8. CDR3 in amino acids: CSVTQGTGNQPQHF. The CDR3 DNA is TGCAGCGTGACCCAGGGGACAGGAAATCAGCCCCAGCATTTT.

The chain uses TRBV11-3 and TRBJ2-5, with 7 nucleotides matching TRBD2. The CDR3 runs 17 residues. J gave up 1 base and V 0 bases, and 8 bases lay outside the gene matches. From germline, CDR1 is SGHNT and CDR2 YENEEA. The CDR3 nucleotides are TGTGCCAGCAGCTTAGAGGGGGGGGGTATGCCCCAAGAGACCCAGTACTTC. Residues: CASSLEGGGMPQETQYF. The full variable domain, its missing parts supplied by reference TRBV11-3 and TRBJ2-5, is EAGVVQSPRYKIIEKKQPVAFWCNPISGHNTLYWYLQNLGQGPELLIRYENEEAVDDSQLPKDRFSAERLKGVDSTLKIQPAELGDSAVYLCASSLEGGGMPQETQYFGPGTRLLVL.

The CDR3 DNA is TGTGCCAGCAACTACAGGGGTTTAGGTGAAAAACTGTTTTTT. This translates into CASNYRGLGEKLFF. J is TRBJ1-4 and V is TRBV25-1, with 7 bases that match TRBD1. Germline V CDR1 and CDR2: MGHDK, SYGVNS. The CDR3 consists of 14 residues. V gave up 7 bases and J gave up 7 bases; unmatched junction bases: 9.

In DNA form, the CDR3 reads TGTGCCAGCAGTTTAGGGACAGCTGGAAACACCATATATTTT. Translation gives CASSLGTAGNTIYF. The chain carries TRBV12-3 or TRBV12-4 and TRBJ1-3; D possibly corresponds to TRBD1 (6 bases). The ends were cut back, 1 base at V and 2 bases at J, with 6 bases in the middle. CDR3 length: 14 residues.

This chain joins TRBV27 and TRBJ2-2; TRBD1 agrees at 10 bases. Trimming took 6 bases from V and 7 from J; bases not matched to a gene: 5. The CDR3 extends over 14 amino acids. Germline lookup yields CDR1 MNHEY and CDR2 SMNVEV (reference sequence). The CDR3 loop reads CASRSGQGVGELFF. The CDR3 DNA is TGTGCCAGCAGATCCGGACAGGGGGTCGGGGAGCTGTTTTTT.

This clonotype was detected a few times. The chain is built from TRBV4-1 and TRBJ2-5, with D possibly being TRBD1 or TRBD2 (6 bases each). The CDR3 extends over 17 amino acids. The germline V and J ends were trimmed by 1 base and 5 bases, with 20 bases remaining between them. Germline values: CDR1 MGHRA, CDR2 YSYEKL. CDR3 DNA sequence: TGCGCCAGCAGCCAAGTACTGAGGGGGGACCCCCATGAGACCCAGTACTTC. Its translation: CASSQVLRGDPHETQYF.

The V gene is TRBV7-9, the J gene TRBJ2-2, with D perhaps matching TRBD2 (6 bases). Looked up from germline, CDR1 is SEHNR and CDR2 is FQNEAQ (reference sequence). This CDR3 has 16 amino acids. V was cut by 1 base and J by 2 bases, with 11 bases left in between. Here the CDR3 reads CASSLGGLSNTGELFF. DNA for the CDR3: TGTGCCAGCAGCTTAGGTGGACTATCTAACACCGGGGAGCTGTTTTTT.

V and J are TRBV7-2 and TRBJ2-3; the match to TRBD2 covers 9 bases. The germline CDR1 and CDR2 sequences are SGHTA and FQGNSA. The CDR3 runs to 12 residues. Trimming took 5 bases from V and 10 from J; bases not matched to a gene: 4. Written as DNA, the CDR3 is TGTGCCAGCAGCCTACTAGCGGGCTCGCAGTATTTT. Translated: CASSLLAGSQYF.

This chain links TRBV6-5 with TRBJ2-1; 14 bases are a match to TRBD2. Germline loops: CDR1 MNHEY, CDR2 SVGAGI. The trim removed 2 bases at V and 7 bases at J, leaving 1 base unmatched. The CDR3 sequence is 15 residues long. CDR3 DNA: TGTGCCAGCAGTTACGGGACTAGCGGGGGTAATGAGCAGTTCTTC. Its protein product is CASSYGTSGGNEQFF.

In its sample, this clonotype was seen a few times. The chain recombines TRBV6-1 with TRBJ1-4; 9 bases align to TRBD1. CDR1 and CDR2 (germline): MNHNS, SASEGT. J lost 8 bases, V lost 5 bases, and 9 bases had no gene match. The CDR3 is 15 residues long. The CDR3 is CASSTTGTGPEKLFF. As DNA, the CDR3 is TGTGCCAGCAGTACAACCGGGACAGGGCCGGAAAAACTGTTTTTT.

The J gene is TRBJ2-1, the V gene TRBV15; 12 bases map to TRBD2. In germline, CDR1 is LNHNV, CDR2 YYDKDF (reference sequence). The CDR3 consists of 19 residues. V lost 2 bases to trimming and J lost 3 bases; unmatched junction nucleotides: 11. The chain's CDR3 is CATSRSPLTSGGHYNEQFF. The DNA of the CDR3 is TGTGCCACCAGCAGATCTCCCCTGACTAGCGGGGGACACTACAATGAGCAGTTCTTC.

This clonotype ranks as medium-sized. The chain carries TRBV18 and TRBJ2-5, with D perhaps TRBD1 or TRBD2 (5 bases each). In germline, CDR1 is KGHSH, CDR2 LQKENI. Between the trimmed V and J ends, which lost 4 bases and 2 bases, there was a span of 8 bases. This CDR3 comprises 13 residues. As DNA, the CDR3 is TGTGCCAGCTCACGGGACGGACAAGAGACCCAGTACTTC. It yields the protein CASSRDGQETQYF.

The chain uses TRBV12-3 or TRBV12-4 and TRBJ1-5, with D unresolved. V was cut by 4 bases and J by 5 bases, with 9 bases left in between. The CDR3 covers 13 residues. CDR3 amino acids: CASSSDLHQPQHF. DNA for the CDR3: TGTGCCAGCAGTTCCGACCTCCATCAGCCCCAGCATTTT.

The genes are TRBV20-1 and TRBJ2-3; 11 bases match TRBD2. CDR1 is DFQATT and CDR2 is SNEGSKA in the germline V gene (reference sequence). The J segment lost 4 bases and the V segment lost 1 base, leaving 4 bases of the junction unmatched. The CDR3 has 15 residues. This CDR3 is CSARVAGGRPDTQYF. CDR3 nucleotides: TGCAGTGCTAGAGTAGCGGGGGGGCGCCCAGATACGCAGTATTTT.

V usage is TRBV6-1 and J usage is TRBJ2-3, with D perhaps matching TRBD2 (6 bases). V lost 8 bases and J lost 5, with 14 bases in between. This CDR3 region has 13 residues. Germline CDR1 MNHNS, CDR2 SASEGT. The CDR3 region has the DNA TGTGCCAGCCACCGCAGGGAGGTAGATACGCAGTATTTT. Residues: CASHRREVDTQYF.

This chain joins TRBV19 and TRBJ2-5; 7 nucleotides agree with TRBD1. From germline, CDR1 is LNHDA and CDR2 SQIVND (reference sequence). Trimming at V came to 4 bases and at J to 2 bases, leaving 10 bases not matched to a gene. The CDR3 sequence is 16 residues long. This CDR3 reads CASSKGGWGQQETQYF. CDR3 sequence (DNA): TGTGCCAGTAGTAAGGGCGGCTGGGGACAGCAAGAGACCCAGTACTTC.

The chain links TRBV28 to TRBJ2-1; 15 nucleotides agree with TRBD2. The CDR3 contains 17 residues. Trimming at V came to 6 bases and at J to 3 bases, leaving 6 bases not matched to a gene. CDR1 and CDR2 from the germline V gene are MDHEN and SYDVKM. The CDR3 region is CASSRGLAGGIYNEQFF. In DNA, the CDR3 is TGTGCCAGCAGCCGCGGACTAGCGGGGGGGATCTACAATGAGCAGTTCTTC.

The chain couples TRBV2 to TRBJ1-1; TRBD1 is a possible D gene (5 bases). Germline CDR1 reads SNHLY; CDR2 reads FYNNEI. CDR3 length: 13 residues. V was cut by 6 bases and J by 6 bases, with 14 bases left in between. The CDR3 DNA sequence: TGTGCCAGCAGCCTCAGGGTTAGGGCTGAAGCTTTCTTT. It yields the protein CASSLRVRAEAFF.

Only a few counts were recorded for this clonotype. CDR3 bases: TGTGCCAGCCTGGACCGAATCCCCTATGGCTACACCTTC. Translation: CASLDRIPYGYTF. The chain combines TRBV19 with TRBJ1-2; no clear D. Germline CDR1 LNHDA, CDR2 SQIVND (reference sequence). Trimming stripped 9 bases from V and 4 bases from J, with 15 bases between. The CDR3 covers 13 residues. Together with reference TRBV19 and TRBJ1-2, the CDR3 gives the full variable domain: DGGITQSPKYLFRKEGQNVTLSCEQNLNHDAMYWYRQDPGQGLRLIYYSQIVNDFQKGDIAEGYSVSREKKESFPLTVTSAQKNPTAFYLCASLDRIPYGYTFGSGTRLTVV.